The rows below give T cell receptor beta chains drawn from one sample of a study of OX40 agonist ivuxolimab in advanced cancers. Clones were sequenced by immunoSEQ multiplex PCR, and TCRdb holds only the in-frame ones, with some missing. The sample carries over 65,000 clones, approximately 80% recorded once. The sample consisted of CD4+ or CD8+ T cells sorted from blood, taken in a trial of the OX40 agonist ivuxolimab. These receptor sequences come from an adult with an advanced solid tumor such as melanoma, head and neck, liver or kidney cancer. CDR3s include the opening cysteine and the closing phenylalanine or tryptophan. D genes are given only for firm matches. Size values are once, few and many counts, or a class for expanded clones, and some rows have none.

J: TRBJ1-5
size: NA
V: TRBV6-4
D: NA
CDR3: CASSDSVQGFFPPNQPQHF
DNA: TGTGCCAGCAGTGACTCCGTTCAGGGATTCTTCCCCCCCAATCAGCCCCAGCATTTT

J: TRBJ2-7
size: NA
V: TRBV30
D: TRBD2
CDR3: CAWNAGGIHF
DNA: TGTGCCTGGAATGCGGGGGGTATACACTTC

J: TRBJ2-3
size: NA
V: TRBV10-3
D: NA
CDR3: CAISRLENTDTQYF
DNA: TGTGCCATCAGTCGGTTGGAAAACACAGATACGCAGTATTTT

J: TRBJ2-5
size: NA
V: TRBV6-1
D: NA
CDR3: CASQWGPHDGTQYF
DNA: TGTGCCAGCCAATGGGGACCGCACGACGGGACCCAGTACTTC

J: TRBJ2-7
size: NA
V: TRBV19
D: NA
CDR3: CASSRTWDSDYEQYF
DNA: TGTGCCAGTAGTCGGACCTGGGACTCGGACTACGAGCAGTACTTC

J: TRBJ1-6
size: few
V: TRBV7-9
D: TRBD1
CDR3: CASRGTGSSYNSPLHF
DNA: TGTGCCAGCAGAGGGACAGGGAGCTCCTATAATTCACCCCTCCACTTT

J: TRBJ1-5
size: NA
V: TRBV7-8
D: NA
CDR3: CASSLGMGSFNQPQHF
DNA: TGTGCCAGCAGCTTAGGCATGGGGTCCTTCAATCAGCCCCAGCATTTT

J: TRBJ2-5
size: few
V: TRBV6-6
D: TRBD2
CDR3: CASSSGLVTETQYF
DNA: TGTGCCAGCAGCTCGGGACTAGTGACGGAGACCCAGTACTTC

J: TRBJ2-6
size: NA
V: TRBV11-2
D: NA
CDR3: CASSLGGARLTGANVLTF
DNA: TGTGCCAGCAGCTTAGGAGGGGCGCGTTTGACTGGGGCCAACGTCCTGACTTTC

J: TRBJ2-1
size: once
V: TRBV10-3
D: NA
CDR3: CAITKQGRGSFAEQFF
DNA: TGTGCCATCACCAAACAGGGGAGGGGATCTTTTGCTGAGCAGTTCTTC

J: TRBJ1-6
size: NA
V: TRBV2
D: NA
CDR3: CASSEQGGTYNSPLHF
DNA: TGTGCCAGCAGTGAACAGGGAGGGACCTATAATTCACCCCTCCACTTT

J: TRBJ1-1
size: NA
V: TRBV5-6
D: NA
CDR3: CASSLVGGVDEAFF
DNA: TGTGCCAGCAGCTTGGTGGGGGGCGTTGATGAAGCTTTCTTT

J: TRBJ1-4
size: NA
V: TRBV6-6
D: TRBD1
CDR3: CASNQRQGREKLFF
DNA: TGTGCCAGCAATCAACGACAGGGACGCGAAAAACTGTTTTTT

J: TRBJ2-5
size: NA
V: TRBV18
D: NA
CDR3: CASSPPASGQGTQYF
DNA: TGTGCCAGCTCACCACCCGCCTCGGGGCAGGGGACCCAGTACTTC

J: TRBJ2-1
size: NA
V: TRBV7-3
D: TRBD2
CDR3: CASSLRLAGVQGEQFF
DNA: TGTGCCAGCAGCTTACGACTAGCGGGAGTCCAAGGAGAGCAGTTCTTC

J: TRBJ2-1
size: NA
V: TRBV5-1
D: NA
CDR3: CASSAGLANQQFF
DNA: TGCGCCAGCAGCGCCGGACTGGCAAACCAGCAGTTCTTC

J: TRBJ1-2
size: NA
V: TRBV4-1
D: NA
CDR3: CASSQASFTGTKYGYTF
DNA: TGCGCCAGCAGCCAGGCCTCCTTCACCGGGACGAAGTATGGCTACACCTTC

J: TRBJ1-2
size: NA
V: TRBV4-3
D: TRBD1
CDR3: CASSQDQGAAYGYTF
DNA: TGCGCCAGCAGCCAAGATCAGGGGGCAGCCTATGGCTACACCTTC

J: TRBJ2-1
size: NA
V: TRBV28
D: NA
CDR3: CASWNRDNNEQFF
DNA: TGTGCCAGCTGGAACAGGGATAACAATGAGCAGTTCTTC

J: TRBJ1-5
size: NA
V: TRBV10-3
D: NA
CDR3: CAISESKGDSNQPQHF
DNA: TGTGCCATCAGTGAGTCGAAGGGTGATAGCAATCAGCCCCAGCATTTT

J: TRBJ1-2
size: once
V: TRBV28
D: NA
CDR3: CASSSTGTWKNYGYTF
DNA: TGTGCCAGCAGTTCAACCGGGACATGGAAAAACTATGGCTACACCTTC

J: TRBJ1-1
size: NA
V: TRBV28
D: NA
CDR3: CASSSLTVNTEAFF
DNA: TGTGCCAGCAGCTCCCTGACGGTGAACACTGAAGCTTTCTTT

J: TRBJ1-1
size: NA
V: TRBV19
D: NA
CDR3: CASSTLERDTEAFF
DNA: TGTGCCAGTAGTACGTTAGAGAGGGACACTGAAGCTTTCTTT

J: TRBJ2-7
size: NA
V: TRBV7-6
D: NA
CDR3: CASSLAGGGYEQYF
DNA: TGTGCCAGCAGCTTAGCGGGAGGAGGCTACGAGCAGTACTTC

J: TRBJ2-7
size: NA
V: TRBV13
D: NA
CDR3: CASSPRNEQYF
DNA: TGTGCCAGCAGCCCTAGAAACGAGCAGTACTTC

J: TRBJ2-6
size: NA
V: TRBV6-5
D: NA
CDR3: CASRAAGAGANVLTF
DNA: TGTGCCAGCAGGGCCGCAGGGGCTGGGGCCAACGTCCTGACTTTC

J: TRBJ2-7
size: NA
V: TRBV5-4
D: TRBD1
CDR3: CASSFQSGTGLYEQYF
DNA: TGTGCCAGCAGCTTTCAGAGCGGGACAGGGCTCTACGAGCAGTACTTC

J: TRBJ1-5
size: NA
V: TRBV7-8
D: NA
CDR3: CASSLSRTVQPQHF
DNA: TGTGCCAGCAGCTTATCAAGGACGGTTCAGCCCCAGCATTTT

J: TRBJ2-3
size: NA
V: TRBV12-5
D: NA
CDR3: CASGLGGTSTDTQYF
DNA: TGTGCTAGTGGTTTGGGCGGGACCAGCACAGATACGCAGTATTTT

J: TRBJ2-7
size: NA
V: TRBV28
D: NA
CDR3: CASSPQGPLSYEQYF
DNA: TGTGCCAGCAGTCCGCAGGGTCCGCTATCCTACGAGCAGTACTTC

J: TRBJ2-2
size: NA
V: TRBV7-3
D: TRBD1
CDR3: CASSLSPGGATGELFF
DNA: TGTGCCAGCAGCTTATCCCCAGGGGGCGCAACCGGGGAGCTGTTTTTT

J: TRBJ2-1
size: NA
V: TRBV5-4
D: TRBD2
CDR3: CASSLGLAGANEQFF
DNA: TGTGCCAGCAGCTTGGGGCTAGCGGGAGCCAATGAGCAGTTCTTC

J: TRBJ1-5
size: few
V: TRBV5-3
D: TRBD1
CDR3: CARSLRQGYQPQHF
DNA: TGTGCCAGAAGCCTAAGACAGGGATATCAGCCCCAGCATTTT

J: TRBJ2-1
size: NA
V: TRBV5-5
D: NA
CDR3: CASSLGGSSYNEQFF
DNA: TGTGCCAGCAGCTTGGGGGGGAGCTCCTACAATGAGCAGTTCTTC

J: TRBJ2-1
size: NA
V: TRBV7-3
D: TRBD2
CDR3: CASSLMGEGEQFF
DNA: TGTGCCAGCAGCTTAATGGGGGAGGGTGAGCAGTTCTTC

J: TRBJ2-1
size: NA
V: TRBV19
D: TRBD2
CDR3: CASSISGEYNEQFF
DNA: TGTGCCAGTAGTATAAGCGGGGAATACAATGAGCAGTTCTTC

J: TRBJ1-3
size: NA
V: TRBV5-1
D: NA
CDR3: CASSPAGPSGNTIYF
DNA: TGCGCCAGCAGCCCGGCAGGCCCCTCTGGAAACACCATATATTTT

J: TRBJ1-5
size: NA
V: TRBV28
D: TRBD1
CDR3: CASSPGTGDQPQHF
DNA: TGTGCCAGCAGTCCCGGGACAGGGGATCAGCCCCAGCATTTT

J: TRBJ2-4
size: NA
V: TRBV19
D: NA
CDR3: CASSARGAGWTKNIQYF
DNA: TGTGCCAGTAGTGCCAGGGGGGCAGGGTGGACCAAAAACATTCAGTACTTC

J: TRBJ2-7
size: NA
V: TRBV10-3
D: TRBD1
CDR3: CAISARGQANEQYF
DNA: TGTGCCATCAGTGCCCGGGGACAGGCCAACGAGCAGTACTTC

J: TRBJ2-2
size: NA
V: TRBV19
D: NA
CDR3: CASSVPPAANTGELFF
DNA: TGTGCCAGTAGTGTCCCCCCAGCGGCGAACACCGGGGAGCTGTTTTTT

J: TRBJ2-3
size: NA
V: TRBV7-2
D: NA
CDR3: CASSFGRTSTDTQYF
DNA: TGTGCCAGCAGCTTCGGACGGACTAGCACAGATACGCAGTATTTT